The rows below give T cell receptor beta chains drawn from one sample of a study of cytomegalovirus exposure and HLA in healthy donors. TCRdb's copy holds only in-frame clones and misses some; the assay was immunoSEQ multiplex PCR. Among more than 120,000 clones listed, approximately 80% were seen once. Sequencing used PBMCs. The receptors were sampled from a male donor in good health and CMV-seronegative. CDR3s include the opening cysteine and the closing phenylalanine or tryptophan. Fields, in order: D gene, J gene, V gene, clone size, CDR3 DNA, CDR3 protein. The D gene is left open where the match is weak. Clone sizes are given selectively: once, few, many, or a class where the clone is expanded.

d_gene: TRBD2
j_gene: TRBJ2-5
v_gene: TRBV27
abundance: -
CDR3nt: TGTGCCAGCAGTTTGGGACTAGCGGGAGGAGAGACCCAGTACTTC
CDR3aa: CASSLGLAGGETQYF

d_gene: TRBD1
j_gene: TRBJ2-7
v_gene: TRBV30
abundance: -
CDR3nt: TGTGCCTGGAGCCCGGGACAGGGGACCGAGCAGTACTTC
CDR3aa: CAWSPGQGTEQYF

d_gene: -
j_gene: TRBJ1-4
v_gene: TRBV6-6
abundance: -
CDR3nt: TGTGCCAGCAGGGACAGTGCAACTAATGAAAAACTGTTTTTT
CDR3aa: CASRDSATNEKLFF

d_gene: -
j_gene: TRBJ2-5
v_gene: TRBV18
abundance: -
CDR3nt: TGTGCCAGCTCACGCCCGGACAGATTAGAGACCCAGTACTTC
CDR3aa: CASSRPDRLETQYF

d_gene: -
j_gene: TRBJ2-6
v_gene: TRBV5-4
abundance: -
CDR3nt: TGTGCCAGCAGCTCTAACCTTCGGTTCTCTGGGGCCAACGTCCTGACTTTC
CDR3aa: CASSSNLRFSGANVLTF

d_gene: TRBD1
j_gene: TRBJ1-1
v_gene: TRBV5-8
abundance: -
CDR3nt: TGTGCCAGCAGCTCCGACAGGGAAGGCGACACTGAAGCTTTCTTT
CDR3aa: CASSSDREGDTEAFF

d_gene: -
j_gene: TRBJ2-1
v_gene: TRBV11-2
abundance: -
CDR3nt: TGTGCCAGCAGCTTACCGCAGGGGTATGAGCAGTTCTTC
CDR3aa: CASSLPQGYEQFF

d_gene: TRBD2
j_gene: TRBJ2-7
v_gene: TRBV4-3
abundance: -
CDR3nt: TGCGCCAGCAGCGGCAGCGCGGGAGGCTACGAGCAGTACTTC
CDR3aa: CASSGSAGGYEQYF

d_gene: TRBD1
j_gene: TRBJ2-2
v_gene: TRBV7-3
abundance: -
CDR3nt: TGTGCCAGCAGCCTCCAGGGGGAAGCCGGGGAGCTGTTTTTT
CDR3aa: CASSLQGEAGELFF

d_gene: -
j_gene: TRBJ1-2
v_gene: TRBV25-1
abundance: -
CDR3nt: TGTGCCAGCAGTGAGGGCGGGGGAATTTATGGCTACACCTTC
CDR3aa: CASSEGGGIYGYTF

d_gene: TRBD1
j_gene: TRBJ1-1
v_gene: TRBV19
abundance: -
CDR3nt: TGTGCCAGTAGGGAAGGGGGCTCTGAAGCTTTCTTT
CDR3aa: CASREGGSEAFF

d_gene: TRBD2
j_gene: TRBJ2-7
v_gene: TRBV29-1
abundance: -
CDR3nt: TGCAGCGTTGTGCCTAGCGGGAGGATACGCTCCTACGAGCAGTACTTC
CDR3aa: CSVVPSGRIRSYEQYF

d_gene: -
j_gene: TRBJ2-2
v_gene: TRBV4-3
abundance: -
CDR3nt: TGCGCCAGCAGCCCCGCAGGCTCCATCTCATTCAACACCGGGGAGCTGTTTTTT
CDR3aa: CASSPAGSISFNTGELFF

d_gene: -
j_gene: TRBJ1-1
v_gene: TRBV7-9
abundance: -
CDR3nt: TGTGCCAGCAGCTTAGACAGCAACACTGAAGCTTTCTTT
CDR3aa: CASSLDSNTEAFF

d_gene: -
j_gene: TRBJ1-5
v_gene: TRBV28
abundance: few
CDR3nt: TGTGCCAGCAGTTTATGGGGGGCTAATCAGCCCCAGCATTTT
CDR3aa: CASSLWGANQPQHF

d_gene: -
j_gene: TRBJ1-5
v_gene: TRBV6-1
abundance: -
CDR3nt: TGTGCCAGCAGTGAATTTAGAGGGAACAGCAATCAGCCCCAGCATTTT
CDR3aa: CASSEFRGNSNQPQHF

d_gene: -
j_gene: TRBJ1-5
v_gene: TRBV5-4
abundance: -
CDR3nt: TGTGCCAGCAGCTTGAGAGGAGATGGGCCCCAGCATTTT
CDR3aa: CASSLRGDGPQHF

d_gene: TRBD1
j_gene: TRBJ1-2
v_gene: TRBV2
abundance: -
CDR3nt: TGTGCCAGCGGGACAGGGGGCACGTTTGGCTACACCTTC
CDR3aa: CASGTGGTFGYTF

d_gene: -
j_gene: TRBJ1-3
v_gene: TRBV9
abundance: -
CDR3nt: TGTGCCAGCAGCGGCAGGGGTCCTTCTGGAAACACCATATATTTT
CDR3aa: CASSGRGPSGNTIYF

d_gene: TRBD2
j_gene: TRBJ2-7
v_gene: TRBV9
abundance: -
CDR3nt: TGTGCCAGCAGCAACGGGGCGGGAGGGCCCCACGAGCAGTACTTC
CDR3aa: CASSNGAGGPHEQYF

d_gene: TRBD2
j_gene: TRBJ2-1
v_gene: TRBV19
abundance: -
CDR3nt: TGTGCCAGTAGTATGTCGGGGGGGAGGGCGTGGAATGAGCAGTTCTTC
CDR3aa: CASSMSGGRAWNEQFF

d_gene: TRBD1
j_gene: TRBJ2-7
v_gene: TRBV27
abundance: -
CDR3nt: TGTGCCAGCAGTTACGCGACAGGGGGCGACGAGCAGTACTTC
CDR3aa: CASSYATGGDEQYF

d_gene: TRBD2
j_gene: TRBJ2-1
v_gene: TRBV5-1
abundance: -
CDR3nt: TGCGCCAGCAGCCGCATCCCTAGCGGGGGTGGGGACAATGAGCAGTTCTTC
CDR3aa: CASSRIPSGGGDNEQFF

d_gene: TRBD2
j_gene: TRBJ2-5
v_gene: TRBV14
abundance: -
CDR3nt: TGTGCCAGCAGCCAAGTGGGCGGGAGTGGAGAGACCCAGTACTTC
CDR3aa: CASSQVGGSGETQYF

d_gene: -
j_gene: TRBJ2-4
v_gene: TRBV19
abundance: -
CDR3nt: TGTGCCAGTAGTAGGACAGTACACATTCAGTACTTC
CDR3aa: CASSRTVHIQYF

d_gene: -
j_gene: TRBJ1-1
v_gene: TRBV7-2
abundance: -
CDR3nt: TGTGCCAGCAGCTCCTTTACTGAAGCTTTCTTT
CDR3aa: CASSSFTEAFF

d_gene: TRBD2
j_gene: TRBJ2-7
v_gene: TRBV6-5
abundance: -
CDR3nt: TGTGCCAGCAGTTACTGGACTAGCGGGACCTACGAGCAGTACTTC
CDR3aa: CASSYWTSGTYEQYF

d_gene: -
j_gene: TRBJ2-7
v_gene: TRBV28
abundance: -
CDR3nt: TGTGCCAGCAGTAGGCGGGAACGTCCCTACGAGCAGTACTTC
CDR3aa: CASSRRERPYEQYF

d_gene: -
j_gene: TRBJ1-4
v_gene: TRBV27
abundance: -
CDR3nt: TGTGCCAGCAGTTCCCTTTCAACTAATGAAAAACTGTTTTTT
CDR3aa: CASSSLSTNEKLFF